This T cell receptor beta chain stems from a study of radiotherapy plus CTLA-4 blockade in lung cancer. About the study: Objective responses emerged in around a sixth of patients, and roughly 32% attained disease control.

Here immunoSEQ multiplex PCR was the method, and the copy in TCRdb shows in-frame clones only, minus some. The sample carries under 70,000 clones, approximately 77% recorded once. V shed 2 bases and J shed 3 bases, with 10 bases lying between them. CDR1 is LNHDA, CDR2 SQIVND, per germline (reference sequence). This CDR3 is built from 14 residues. Turning to this clone: Its antigen is unidentified.

General observations from the study: Expansion of tumor-derived TCR clones was observed in blood after radiotherapy plus ipilimumab.

This clonotype was sampled from a human donor with non-small cell lung cancer who had a complete response to radiotherapy plus ipilimumab. The specimen was peripheral blood, collected from a patient treated with radiotherapy plus ipilimumab. The chain recombines TRBV19 with TRBJ2-5; D is undetermined. The CDR3 sequence: CASSISTAEETQYF. CDR3 DNA sequence: TGTGCCAGTAGTATATCGACGGCTGAAGAGACCCAGTACTTC. Full variable domain (rest looked up from reference TRBV19 and TRBJ2-5): DGGITQSPKYLFRKEGQNVTLSCEQNLNHDAMYWYRQDPGQGLRLIYYSQIVNDFQKGDIAEGYSVSREKKESFPLTVTSAQKNPTAFYLCASSISTAEETQYFGPGTRLLVL.